The source of this T cell receptor (beta chain) is a study of Graves' ophthalmopathy and Graves' hyperthyroidism. General study points: A 13-signature model separated ophthalmopathy from stable hyperthyroidism, reaching approximately 88% sensitivity and 80% to 83% specificity cross-validated. Ophthalmopathy progression prediction by the model yielded a sensitivity of 60% to 71% and a specificity of 72.22%.

This clonotype was found many times. Its antigen is still unknown. Uncontrolled infections, pregnancy, lactation or other autoimmune diseases led to patient exclusion. Roughly 10 ml of fresh blood yielded the PBMCs by density gradient. CDR3 regions of TCR beta were amplified from RNA transcripts. The first round was an RT-PCR with HTBI primers, and the second round was a multiplex PCR. TCRdb re-called the multiplex PCR reads through MiXCR, storing one row per CDR3 protein. The sample yields approximately 380,000 distinct CDR3 sequences, around 21% seen once. This receptor was identified in a woman aged 18 to 35 with stable Graves' hyperthyroidism. The material sequenced was peripheral blood.

CDR3 region: CASSELILQGAHTGELFF. CDR3 coding DNA: TGTGCCAGCAGTGAATTGATTCTTCAGGGGGCGCACACCGGGGAGCTGTTTTTT. The chain combines TRBV6-1 with TRBJ2-2; 8 nucleotides line up with TRBD1. This CDR3 has 18 amino acids. Germline lookup yields CDR1 MNHNS and CDR2 SASEGT. V gave up 2 bases and J gave up 3 bases; unmatched junction bases: 11.